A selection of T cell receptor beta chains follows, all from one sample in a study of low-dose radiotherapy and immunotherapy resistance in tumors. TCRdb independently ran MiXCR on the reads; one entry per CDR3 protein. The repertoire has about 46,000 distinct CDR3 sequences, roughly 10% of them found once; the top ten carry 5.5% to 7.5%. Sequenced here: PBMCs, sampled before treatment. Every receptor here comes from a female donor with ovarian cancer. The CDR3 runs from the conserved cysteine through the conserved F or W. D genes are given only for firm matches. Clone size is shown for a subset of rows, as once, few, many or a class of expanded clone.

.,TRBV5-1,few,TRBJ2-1,TGCGCCAGCAGCTTTGGGGCAGAGTGGCTCAATGAGCAGTTCTTC,CASSFGAEWLNEQFF
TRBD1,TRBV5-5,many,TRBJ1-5,TGTGCCAGCAGCCCATCACCGGGACAGGGTTCCGATTTCAATCAGCCCCAGCATTTT,CASSPSPGQGSDFNQPQHF
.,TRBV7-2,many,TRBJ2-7,TGTGCCAGCAGCCTGGCTGGCCAGGCCACCTACGAGCAGTACTTC,CASSLAGQATYEQYF
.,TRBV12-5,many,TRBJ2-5,TGTGCTAGTGGTCCCCTGTTGGAGACCCAGTACTTC,CASGPLLETQYF
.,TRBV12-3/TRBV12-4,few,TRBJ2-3,TGTGCCAGCAGTCCAGGAGGGGTAGGGAGTAATACGCAGTATTTT,CASSPGGVGSNTQYF
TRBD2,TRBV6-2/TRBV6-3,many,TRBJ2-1,TGTGCCAGCAGCCTGGCCGGCGGGGGATCCAATGAGCAGTTCTTC,CASSLAGGGSNEQFF
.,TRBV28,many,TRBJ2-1,TGTGCCAGCAGTTTCCTAGACCGCTACAATGAGCAGTTCTTC,CASSFLDRYNEQFF
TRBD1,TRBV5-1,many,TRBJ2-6,TGCGCCAGCAGCAACAGGGGAGCAGGGGCCAACGTCCTGACTTTC,CASSNRGAGANVLTF
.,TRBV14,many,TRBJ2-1,TGTGCCAGCAGCCCGGGCCCGTCCAATGAGCAGTTCTTC,CASSPGPSNEQFF
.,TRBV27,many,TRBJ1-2,TGTGCCAGCAGTTCGACAGCAGGCTATGGCTACACCTTC,CASSSTAGYGYTF
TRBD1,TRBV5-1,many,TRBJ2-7,TGCGCCAGCAGCACTCGTGACAGGGACCGGCAGTACTTC,CASSTRDRDRQYF
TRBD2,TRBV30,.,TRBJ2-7,TGTGCCTGGGAGAAGGCGGGAGCGCCAGGGGAGCAGTACTTC,CAWEKAGAPGEQYF
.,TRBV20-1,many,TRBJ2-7,TGCAGTGCTAGAGATGGCAGACGCTACGAGCAGTACTTC,CSARDGRRYEQYF
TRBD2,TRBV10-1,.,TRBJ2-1,TGCGCCAGCAGTGAGTCAGGCGGGGGGTACAATGAGCAGTTCTTC,CASSESGGGYNEQFF
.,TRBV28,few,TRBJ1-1,TGTGCCAGCACCCTGAACACTGAAGCTTTCTTT,CASTLNTEAFF
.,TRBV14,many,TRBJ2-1,TGTGCCAGCGCGACGGGCTCCTACAATGAGCAGTTCTTC,CASATGSYNEQFF